One sample yielded the 28 T cell receptor beta chains listed below, sequenced in a study of T cells in Graves' hyperthyroidism and ophthalmopathy. Researchers took RNA transcripts and amplified the TCR beta CDR3 regions from them. First-round RT-PCR of the TCR CDR3 relied on the HTBI primer set. TCRdb used MiXCR to reprocess the multiplex PCR reads, holding one entry per CDR3 protein. Of around 600,000 distinct CDR3 sequences in the sample, about a sixth were seen once. Sequenced material: blood. These receptors were obtained from a woman aged 40 to 50 with Graves' ophthalmopathy.

This clonotype was detected only a few times. This chain links TRBV30 with TRBJ1-6; 9 nucleotides align to TRBD1. The CDR3 spans 16 residues. Germline loops: CDR1 GTSNPN, CDR2 SVGIG (reference sequence). Trimming at V came to 0 bases and at J to 6 bases, leaving 6 bases not matched to a gene. CDR3 coding DNA: TGTGCCTGGAGTGTACCGGACAGGGGTTCTAATTCACCCCTCCACTTT. It yields the protein CAWSVPDRGSNSPLHF.

This clonotype was found many times. The V call is TRBV11-2, the J call TRBJ2-1, with D hard to call. The CDR3 is 13 residues long. V was pared by 3 bases and J by 6 bases, with 9 bases between. Germline CDR1 reads SGHAT; CDR2 reads FQNNGV. The CDR3 loop reads CASSFDPPNEQFF. CDR3 in DNA: TGTGCCAGCAGCTTTGACCCACCCAATGAGCAGTTCTTC. Drawing the rest from reference TRBV11-2 and TRBJ2-1, the complete variable domain is EAGVAQSPRYKIIEKRQSVAFWCNPISGHATLYWYQQILGQGPKLLIQFQNNGVVDDSQLPKDRFSAERLKGVDSTLKIQPAKLEDSAVYLCASSFDPPNEQFFGPGTRLTVL.

This clonotype was observed a few times. This chain uses TRBV4-1 with TRBJ1-5; D is perhaps TRBD1 (6 bases). The V end was cut by 0 bases, the J end by 6 bases, with 12 bases between. This CDR3 is 15 amino acids long. Germline loops: CDR1 MGHRA, CDR2 YSYEKL. In nucleotides, the CDR3 is TGCGCCAGCAGCCAAGAGGGGGCGGGGAGTCAGCCCCAGCATTTT. Residues: CASSQEGAGSQPQHF.

This clonotype has at least ten counts. V is TRBV6-1 and J is TRBJ2-7; D unresolved. V was clipped by 8 bases and J by 6 bases, with 14 bases between them. Germline V gene sequence: CDR1 MNHNS, CDR2 SASEGT. The CDR3 is 12 residues long. CDR3 coding DNA: TGTGCCAGCCGAACACCTACGAGCGAGCAGTACTTC. Translation gives CASRTPTSEQYF.

This clonotype was recorded a few times. V gene TRBV10-3 combines with J gene TRBJ1-5; TRBD1 might be the D (6 bases). Between the trimmed V and J ends, which lost 8 bases and 5 bases, there was a span of 22 bases. From germline, CDR1 is ENHRY and CDR2 SYGVKD. The CDR3 is 16 residues long. The CDR3, as DNA: TGTGCCATCGGGGGGGCGGCTGCTGGGGGAGATCAGCCCCAGCATTTT. Translating gives CAIGGAAAGGDQPQHF.

This clonotype was counted at least ten times. This sequence joins TRBV6-1 and TRBJ2-7; D unclear. The CDR3 is made up of 14 amino acids. CDR1 MNHNS and CDR2 SASEGT come from the germline V gene. Trimming took off 2 bases at V and 0 bases at J, with 8 bases between the two ends. CDR3 region: CASSEPGDSYEQYF. In DNA, the CDR3 is TGTGCCAGCAGTGAACCTGGAGACTCCTACGAGCAGTACTTC.

The rearrangement uses TRBV24-1 and TRBJ2-5; D not certain. Trimming stripped 4 bases from V and 5 bases from J, with 10 bases between. Germline V CDR1 and CDR2: KGHDR, SFDVKD. The CDR3 runs 13 residues. The DNA for the CDR3 is TGTGCCACCAGTGAACCCGATCGCGAGACCCAGTACTTC. Protein: CATSEPDRETQYF.

This clonotype came up many times. The chain has TRBV12-3 or TRBV12-4 and TRBJ1-6, with D perhaps TRBD1 (5 bases). The CDR3 has 15 residues. Between the trimmed V and J ends, which lost 2 bases and 9 bases, there was a span of 14 bases. The CDR3 DNA is TGTGCCAGCAGTTTACGTCCGGGACGGGGTTCACCCCTCCACTTT. Its translation: CASSLRPGRGSPLHF.

The chain joins TRBV11-2 to TRBJ2-7; possibly TRBD2 for D (9 bases). Germline V gene sequence: CDR1 SGHAT, CDR2 FQNNGV. Deletions cut 4 bases from V and 7 bases from J, with 38 bases between. The CDR3 length is 21 residues. For the CDR3, the DNA is TGTGCCAGCAGCTCCGCCGGGACAGGTAGGAGCCTTCGCGGGAGGGCTGATGAGCAGTACTTC. As protein: CASSSAGTGRSLRGRADEQYF.

The sample holds a few counts of this clonotype. The chain has TRBV19 and TRBJ2-7; 8 bases fit TRBD1. CDR3 length: 15 amino acids. Trimming at V came to 5 bases and at J to 5 bases, leaving 11 bases not matched to a gene. The germline CDR1 and CDR2 sequences are LNHDA and SQIVND (reference sequence). In nucleotides, the CDR3 is TGTGCCAGTAGTCCCCGCAGGGGGCTGTTGAACGAGCAGTACTTC. Protein product: CASSPRRGLLNEQYF.

This clonotype has a handful of counts. This chain links TRBV19 with TRBJ1-2; weak D call: TRBD1 (5 bases). Germline CDR1 reads LNHDA; CDR2 reads SQIVND (reference sequence). The CDR3 contains 14 residues. V shed 5 bases and J shed 8 bases, with 18 bases lying between them. The CDR3 protein is CASSAPDMGRGYTF. CDR3 nucleotides: TGTGCCAGTAGTGCCCCGGACATGGGCAGAGGCTACACCTTC.

The rearrangement joins TRBV5-1 to TRBJ2-7, with TRBD2 identical over 7 bases. Trimming took 2 bases from V and 0 from J; bases not matched to a gene: 8. Germline V gene lookup returns CDR1 SGHRS and CDR2 YFSETQ. This CDR3 comprises 16 residues. The CDR3 sequence is CASSFSVAGPSYEQYF. The CDR3 bases are TGCGCCAGCAGCTTTTCGGTAGCGGGTCCCTCCTACGAGCAGTACTTC.

The sample holds many counts of this clonotype. This chain uses TRBV5-1 with TRBJ2-5, with D unclear. Trimming pared 4 bases from V and 7 bases from J, leaving 14 bases between. The CDR3 is 13 amino acids. Germline V gene lookup returns CDR1 SGHRS and CDR2 YFSETQ. CDR3 region: CASSEDPNGTQYF. The CDR3 DNA sequence: TGCGCCAGCAGCGAGGACCCAAACGGGACCCAGTACTTC.

This clonotype came up many times. The chain joins TRBV5-1 to TRBJ1-1, with 7 bases matching TRBD1. The ends lost 3 bases at V and 4 bases at J; junction bases unmatched: 12. The germline CDR1 and CDR2 sequences are SGHRS and YFSETQ. CDR3 size: 16 residues. The CDR3 DNA is TGCGCCAGCAGCTCCGGACAGGCAGGGGTGAGCACTGAAGCTTTCTTT. Translation: CASSSGQAGVSTEAFF. The full variable domain, its missing parts supplied by reference TRBV5-1 and TRBJ1-1, is KAGVTQTPRYLIKTRGQQVTLSCSPISGHRSVSWYQQTPGQGLQFLFEYFSETQRNKGNFPGRFSGRQFSNSRSEMNVSTLELGDSALYLCASSSGQAGVSTEAFFGQGTRLTVV.

This clonotype came up a few times. V and J are TRBV27 and TRBJ1-1; D is uncertain. V was cut by 3 bases and J by 4 bases, with 15 bases left in between. This CDR3 is built from 15 residues. Germline CDR1 MNHEY, CDR2 SMNVEV (reference sequence). The CDR3 DNA reads as TGTGCCAGCAGTTTGGGAGGCGATTGGGGCACTGAAGCTTTCTTT. Protein: CASSLGGDWGTEAFF.

This clonotype showed up many times. This rearrangement joins TRBV7-9 to TRBJ1-1, with TRBD1 as a possible D gene (6 bases). Trimming removed 5 bases from V and 5 bases from J, with 21 bases in between. Germline V gene data show CDR1 as SEHNR and CDR2 as FQNEAQ (reference sequence). The CDR3 has 16 residues. The CDR3 DNA follows: TGTGCCAGCAGCCCCTCCCCACACAGGGCGTATACTGAAGCTTTCTTT. This encodes CASSPSPHRAYTEAFF.

The chain recombines TRBV6-1 with TRBJ1-4; possible D gene TRBD1, 5 bases. The CDR3 contains 15 residues. The germline V gene encodes CDR1 MNHNS and CDR2 SASEGT. V lost 1 base to trimming and J lost 4 bases, with 10 bases between them. The CDR3 DNA reads as TGTGCCAGCAGTGAAGGGGCTGGGGGTAATGAAAAACTGTTTTTT. Its protein is CASSEGAGGNEKLFF.

This clonotype turned up a few times. This chain uses TRBV27 with TRBJ2-3; D is undetermined. The CDR3 totals 14 residues. V lost 8 bases to trimming and J lost 4 bases, with 16 bases between them. The germline CDR1 and CDR2 sequences are MNHEY and SMNVEV (reference sequence). The CDR3 region is CASGQIPPPDTQYF. As DNA, the CDR3 is TGTGCCAGCGGTCAGATCCCCCCCCCAGATACGCAGTATTTT.

V and J are TRBV25-1 and TRBJ2-7; 9 bases are a match to TRBD1. Germline-derived CDR1 and CDR2 are MGHDK and SYGVNS. The CDR3 sequence is 15 residues long. The V gene end was trimmed by 5 bases and the J gene end by 5 bases; junction bases not matched to a gene: 10. This CDR3 reads CASSPDRTGVHEQYF. CDR3 nucleotide sequence: TGTGCCAGCAGTCCCGATCGGACAGGGGTCCACGAGCAGTACTTC.

In this sample, this clonotype turned up many times. This chain uses TRBV12-3 or TRBV12-4 with TRBJ1-1; D call uncertain. This CDR3 has 12 residues. The V end lost 6 bases, the J end lost 8 bases, and 13 bases lay between the germline ends. CDR3 DNA sequence: TGTGCCAGCAGGCCGGACGCCTTGGAAGCTTTCTTT. It specifies CASRPDALEAFF.

V and J are TRBV18 and TRBJ2-3; D is perhaps TRBD2 (6 bases). The V end was cut by 5 bases, the J end by 4 bases, with 13 bases between. Germline V CDR1 and CDR2: KGHSH, LQKENI. This CDR3 spans 14 amino acids. The CDR3 spells CASSGGAVSDTQYF. The CDR3 DNA is TGTGCCAGCTCAGGCGGGGCAGTATCAGATACGCAGTATTTT.

Concerning this clonotype: This may come from a read error, since a much larger clone is one base off. The chain uses TRBV7-9 and TRBJ1-1; D gene ambiguous. This CDR3 spans 12 amino acids. The V gene's germline CDR1 is SEHNR and CDR2 FQNEAQ (reference sequence). CDR3 sequence (DNA): TGTGCCGGCAGCTTAGGTCGCCCTGAAGCTTTCTTT. Residues: CAGSLGRPEAFF.

Many counts were recorded for this clonotype. The rearrangement links TRBV30 to TRBJ2-3; D gene ambiguous. Trimming shortened V by 1 base and J by 6 bases, and 8 bases separated the two germline ends. CDR3 length equals 12 residues. CDR1 and CDR2 (germline): GTSNPN, SVGIG (reference sequence). CDR3 nucleotides: TGTGCCTGGAGTGGGACGCCCGATACGCAGTATTTT. Translated: CAWSGTPDTQYF.

In its sample, this clonotype was seen a few times. The chain links TRBV28 to TRBJ2-2; TRBD2 agrees at 8 bases. This CDR3 region has 15 residues. Germline V CDR1 and CDR2: MDHEN, SYDVKM. Germline trimming cut 6 bases from V and 6 bases from J; bases unmatched to any gene: 9. The CDR3 region has the DNA TGTGCCAGCAGCTCAAGCGGGAGAGGGTCCGGGGAGCTGTTTTTT. Residues: CASSSSGRGSGELFF.

This clonotype was seen more than once but under ten times. The chain couples TRBV7-9 to TRBJ1-4; possibly TRBD1 for D (6 bases). Germline-derived CDR1 and CDR2 are SEHNR and FQNEAQ (reference sequence). The CDR3 consists of 16 residues. The V gene lost 2 bases and the J gene lost 8 bases, with 18 bases spanning the gap. This chain's CDR3 is CASSLSGWAGVEKLFF. The CDR3 nucleotides read TGTGCCAGCAGCTTATCGGGTTGGGCAGGGGTGGAAAAACTGTTTTTT.

This clonotype was recorded many times. CDR3 in amino acids: CASSQLAGYTDTQYF. DNA for the CDR3: TGTGCCAGCAGCCAACTAGCGGGGTACACAGATACGCAGTATTTT. The chain uses TRBV27 and TRBJ2-3, with 10 nucleotides matching TRBD2. The J segment lost 2 bases and the V segment lost 6 bases, leaving 5 bases of the junction unmatched. CDR1 is MNHEY, CDR2 SMNVEV, per germline (reference sequence). The CDR3 runs to 15 residues.

This clonotype has a handful of counts. V is TRBV19 and J is TRBJ1-1; a weak D match, TRBD1 (5 bases). Germline V lookup: CDR1 LNHDA, CDR2 SQIVND (reference sequence). V dropped 0 bases and J dropped 4 bases, with 6 bases sitting between them. CDR3 length: 13 residues. CDR3 sequence: CASSIEGGTEAFF. The CDR3 nucleotides are TGTGCCAGTAGTATAGAGGGGGGCACTGAAGCTTTCTTT. The full variable domain, in which reference TRBV19 and TRBJ1-1 provide the parts outside the CDR3, is DGGITQSPKYLFRKEGQNVTLSCEQNLNHDAMYWYRQDPGQGLRLIYYSQIVNDFQKGDIAEGYSVSREKKESFPLTVTSAQKNPTAFYLCASSIEGGTEAFFGQGTRLTVV.

The chain has TRBV4-1 and TRBJ2-2; D is uncertain. The CDR3 has 13 amino acids. V was pared by 1 base and J by 9 bases, with 9 bases between. Per germline, CDR1 MGHRA and CDR2 YSYEKL. The CDR3 DNA is TGCGCCAGCAGCCAAGCGGAGCGCAGGGAGCTGTTTTTT. This codes for CASSQAERRELFF.